This entry concerns a single T cell receptor (beta chain). These data come from a study of control samples from healthy donors and cancer patients. The assay was immunoSEQ multiplex PCR, and TCRdb's table has in-frame clones only and misses some. The sample holds about 140,000 clones, 91% seen once. From germline, CDR1 is LNHDA and CDR2 SQIVND (reference sequence). CDR3 length: 15 residues. With V trimmed by 3 bases and J by 5 bases, 9 bases remained unmatched. Sample: blood. The chain combines TRBV19 with TRBJ2-7; the match to TRBD1 covers 8 bases. The TCR sequence derives from a man younger than 35 in good health. CDR3 residues: CASSIGAGGADEQYF. CDR3 sequence (DNA): TGTGCCAGTAGTATCGGGGCAGGGGGCGCGGACGAGCAGTACTTC.